This is a list of T cell receptor beta chains from one sample in a study of blood T cell repertoires in COVID-19. Assay used: immunoSEQ multiplex PCR; TCRdb lists only in-frame clones, some missing. The sample includes fewer than 200,000 clones, roughly 84% of them seen just once. Sequenced sample: PBMCs or T cells enriched from blood (not recorded which). The receptors here all came from a woman aged 30 to 39 who had been exposed to COVID-19. Each CDR3 is given with its conserved first and last residue. The D gene is left open where the match is weak. Clone size, where shown, is once, few, many, or a class for clones that have expanded.

CDR3 length	J gene	V gene	clone size	D gene	CDR3 protein	CDR3 DNA
17	TRBJ1-6	TRBV2	-	TRBD1	CASSEPLTGLRNSPLHF	TGTGCCAGCAGTGAACCCTTGACAGGGCTGAGGAATTCACCCCTCCACTTT
15	TRBJ2-5	TRBV7-8	once	TRBD2	CASSSPTAGQETQYF	TGTGCCAGCAGTTCCCCGACAGCGGGGCAAGAGACCCAGTACTTC
12	TRBJ1-2	TRBV10-3	-	-	CAISEYRDGYTF	TGTGCCATCAGTGAGTACAGGGACGGCTACACCTTC
14	TRBJ2-5	TRBV9	-	-	CASSLSGQKETQYF	TGTGCCAGCAGCCTATCGGGACAAAAAGAGACCCAGTACTTC
15	TRBJ1-6	TRBV7-9	-	-	CASSLQADNNSPLHF	TGTGCCAGCAGCTTACAGGCAGATAATAATTCACCCCTCCACTTT
18	TRBJ2-7	TRBV5-1	-	TRBD2	CASSFDAVAGGLSYEQYF	TGCGCCAGCAGCTTTGATGCGGTAGCGGGGGGACTCTCGTACGAGCAGTACTTC
13	TRBJ2-7	TRBV5-1	-	-	CATSGGGLDEQYF	TGCGCCACCTCTGGGGGGGGGCTCGACGAGCAGTACTTC
16	TRBJ2-7	TRBV2	-	TRBD1	CASSRAGQGGTYEQYF	TGTGCCAGCAGTCGGGCAGGACAGGGGGGAACCTACGAGCAGTACTTC
12	TRBJ2-7	TRBV25-1	-	-	CASSYHGAEQYF	TGTGCCAGCAGTTACCATGGGGCCGAGCAGTACTTC
16	TRBJ2-7	TRBV4-1	-	-	CASSQEPTGLSYEQYF	TGCGCCAGCAGCCAAGAACCTACAGGGCTCTCCTACGAGCAGTACTTC
18	TRBJ1-1	TRBV7-2	-	TRBD1	CASSLAIGQGAEGTEAFF	TGTGCCAGCAGCTTAGCTATAGGACAGGGGGCGGAGGGCACTGAAGCTTTCTTT
15	TRBJ1-5	TRBV6-5	-	-	CASSWGRASNQPQHF	TGTGCCAGCAGTTGGGGGAGGGCCAGCAATCAGCCCCAGCATTTT
14	TRBJ1-3	TRBV19	-	TRBD1	CASISTGAGNTIYF	TGTGCCAGTATATCTACAGGGGCTGGAAACACCATATATTTT
14	TRBJ1-3	TRBV19	-	-	CASSIPGTGNTIYF	TGTGCCAGTAGTATCCCAGGGACTGGAAACACCATATATTTT
15	TRBJ2-7	TRBV7-9	-	TRBD1	CASSQGTGDSYEQYF	TGTGCCAGCAGCCAAGGGACAGGGGACTCCTACGAGCAGTACTTC
15	TRBJ2-7	TRBV7-2	-	-	CASSWRQADSYEQYF	TGTGCCAGCAGCTGGCGACAGGCGGACTCCTACGAGCAGTACTTC
19	TRBJ1-2	TRBV27	-	-	CASSPSGETPRWKSYGYTF	TGTGCCAGCAGCCCCAGTGGGGAGACACCCCGTTGGAAGAGCTATGGCTACACCTTC
21	TRBJ1-5	TRBV30	-	TRBD1	CAWSGWVGLDRSMSEGTPQHF	TGTGCCTGGAGTGGATGGGTAGGATTGGACAGGTCCATGTCGGAAGGGACGCCCCAGCATTTT
16	TRBJ1-2	TRBV5-1	few	TRBD1	CASSQTGVPSNYGYTF	TGCGCCAGCAGCCAGACAGGGGTACCTTCTAACTATGGCTACACCTTC
16	TRBJ1-1	TRBV29-1	-	-	CSVSQGILNENTEAFF	TGCAGCGTCTCTCAGGGAATATTAAATGAGAACACTGAAGCTTTCTTT
15	TRBJ1-1	TRBV25-1	-	-	CASHRLSGAHTEAFF	TGTGCCAGCCATAGGCTGAGTGGGGCCCACACTGAAGCTTTCTTT
12	TRBJ2-7	TRBV6-5	-	-	CASTSSSYEQYF	TGTGCCAGCACCAGTTCCTCCTACGAGCAGTACTTC
16	TRBJ2-1	TRBV10-2	-	-	CASSEALQGVGYEQFF	TGCGCCAGCAGTGAGGCCTTACAAGGGGTAGGATATGAGCAGTTCTTC
19	TRBJ2-6	TRBV3-1/TRBV3-2	-	TRBD2	CASSQVTSGGYSGANVLTF	TGTGCCAGCAGCCAAGTAACTAGCGGGGGCTACTCTGGGGCCAACGTCCTGACTTTC
13	TRBJ2-5	TRBV7-8	once	-	CASSLARWETQYF	TGTGCCAGCAGCTTAGCGCGATGGGAGACCCAGTACTTC
15	TRBJ2-1	TRBV11-3	-	-	CASSERWWGTNEQFF	TGTGCCAGCAGCGAAAGGTGGTGGGGGACAAATGAGCAGTTCTTC
14	TRBJ2-5	TRBV4-2	few	-	CASSQDRLVQTQYF	TGTGCCAGCAGCCAAGATAGGCTAGTTCAGACCCAGTACTTC
16	TRBJ1-2	TRBV15	-	-	CATSRDSQGFNYGYTF	TGTGCCACCAGCAGAGACTCGCAGGGGTTTAACTATGGCTACACCTTC
13	TRBJ1-1	TRBV6-5	-	TRBD1	CASRTGVWTEAFF	TGTGCCAGCAGAACAGGGGTGTGGACTGAAGCTTTCTTT
13	TRBJ1-2	TRBV25-1	-	TRBD1	CASRTGMDYGYTF	TGTGCCAGCAGGACAGGGATGGACTATGGCTACACCTTC
15	TRBJ1-2	TRBV27	few	-	CASSLSVGLNYGYTF	TGTGCCAGCAGTTTATCCGTCGGACTTAACTATGGCTACACCTTC
16	TRBJ2-3	TRBV18	-	TRBD2	CASIPGTSPNTDTQYF	TGTGCCAGTATACCCGGGACTAGCCCCAACACAGATACGCAGTATTTT
15	TRBJ2-7	TRBV11-2	-	TRBD2	CASSDPTSGAYEQYF	TGTGCCAGCAGTGATCCGACTAGCGGGGCTTACGAGCAGTACTTC
12	TRBJ1-6	TRBV6-6	-	-	CASRQANSPLHF	TGTGCCAGTCGACAGGCCAATTCACCCCTCCACTTT
14	TRBJ1-4	TRBV6-4	-	-	CASSRDNRREKLFF	TGTGCCAGCAGTCGGGACAACCGAAGGGAAAAACTGTTTTTT
15	TRBJ2-1	TRBV9	-	-	CASSPVGGSYNEQFF	TGTGCCAGCAGCCCCGTGGGGGGCTCCTACAATGAGCAGTTCTTC